These 25 T cell receptor beta chains were all obtained from the same sample, sequenced in a study of Graves' ophthalmopathy and Graves' hyperthyroidism. CDR3 regions of TCR beta were amplified from RNA transcripts. RT-PCR in the first round used HTBI primers; a second-round multiplex PCR followed. TCRdb independently ran MiXCR on the multiplex PCR reads; one entry per CDR3 protein. The table shows a few hundred thousand distinct CDR3 sequences, with 15% occurring only once. Specimen: peripheral blood. All receptors come from a woman under 30 with stable Graves' hyperthyroidism.

This clonotype was observed many times. The J gene is TRBJ1-5, the V gene TRBV12-3 or TRBV12-4; D unresolved. The length of the CDR3 is 14 residues. Trimming took 3 bases from V and 0 from J, leaving 6 bases between them. Written as DNA, the CDR3 is TGTGCCAGCAGTTTTGTCGGTAGCAATCAGCCCCAGCATTTT. As protein: CASSFVGSNQPQHF.

The chain uses TRBV12-3 or TRBV12-4 and TRBJ2-7, with 8 bases lining up with TRBD1. Unmatched junction bases numbered 11, after V lost 4 bases and J lost 3 bases. CDR3 size: 16 residues. CDR3 coding DNA: TGTGCCAGCAGTTCATCCGGGACAGGTCTGGGCTACGAGCAGTACTTC. Its translation is CASSSSGTGLGYEQYF.

This clonotype was picked up many times. The V and J genes are TRBV7-6 and TRBJ2-2; 8 nucleotides match TRBD2. This CDR3 contains 15 residues. The germline CDR1 and CDR2 sequences are SGHVS and FNYEAQ. J was trimmed by 7 bases and V by 5 bases; bases with no gene match: 9. The DNA for the CDR3 is TGTGCCAGCAGCCCTTTGGGTAGCGGGGTCGGGGAGCTGTTTTTT. It codes for CASSPLGSGVGELFF.

The chain employs TRBV3-1 and TRBJ2-5; D might be TRBD2 (6 bases). V was cut by 4 bases and J by 3 bases, with 12 bases left in between. CDR1 is LGHDT, CDR2 YNNKEL, per germline (reference sequence). The CDR3 is 14 residues long. CDR3 sequence (DNA): TGTGCCAGCAGCCGGGACTTCACCGAAGAGACCCAGTACTTC. Protein: CASSRDFTEETQYF.

In its sample, this clonotype was seen many times. The chain recombines TRBV6-5 with TRBJ1-2; the D gene is possibly TRBD1 (5 bases). This CDR3 contains 14 residues. V lost 7 bases and J 3 bases, leaving 15 bases between the germline ends. Per the germline V gene, CDR1 is MNHEY and CDR2 is SVGAGI. CDR3 bases: TGTGCCAGCATCTCTTGGGGCAATGACTATGGCTACACCTTC. Its protein is CASISWGNDYGYTF.

This clonotype was seen repeatedly, ten times or more. V and J are TRBV15 and TRBJ1-5, with 9 bases fitting TRBD1. V was clipped by 5 bases and J by 7 bases; unmatched bases: 9. From germline, CDR1 is LNHNV and CDR2 YYDKDF (reference sequence). There are 15 residues in the CDR3. CDR3 in amino acids: CATSDQGQGDQPQHF. CDR3 nucleotide sequence: TGTGCCACCAGCGACCAGGGACAGGGTGACCAGCCCCAGCATTTT.

This clonotype was detected only once. This sequence joins TRBV18 and TRBJ1-5; D gene ambiguous. Trimming took 6 bases from V and 5 from J, leaving 17 bases between them. This CDR3 is built from 15 residues. The germline V gene has CDR1 KGHSH and CDR2 LQKENI. CDR3 coding DNA: TGTGCCAGCTCGCTAGCCGGCGGGGAATATCAGCCCCAGCATTTT. Translation gives CASSLAGGEYQPQHF.

The chain couples TRBV12-3 or TRBV12-4 to TRBJ2-2; D ambiguous. This CDR3 is 15 amino acids long. V was cut by 3 bases and J by 5 bases, with 13 bases left in between. In DNA form, the CDR3 reads TGTGCCAGCAGTTTGTATAGGGCTGGAACCGGGGAGCTGTTTTTT. Protein sequence: CASSLYRAGTGELFF.

This clonotype was counted at least ten times. The rearrangement uses TRBV28 and TRBJ2-6, with D possibly matching TRBD2 (6 bases). V shed 5 bases and J shed 9 bases, with 11 bases lying between them. The CDR3 is 13 amino acids. Germline V gene sequence: CDR1 MDHEN, CDR2 SYDVKM. The DNA of the CDR3 is TGTGCCAGCAGTACCGGGACTCGCAACGTCCTGACTTTC. Translated: CASSTGTRNVLTF.

This clonotype was observed many times. The gene calls are TRBV24-1 and TRBJ2-4, with 10 bases that match TRBD1. J lost 2 bases, V lost 2 bases, and 5 bases had no gene match. The CDR3 contains 17 residues. Germline-derived CDR1 and CDR2 are KGHDR and SFDVKD. The CDR3 sequence: CATSDSGTGDSKNIQYF. Here the CDR3 DNA reads TGTGCCACCAGTGATTCCGGGACAGGGGATTCCAAAAACATTCAGTACTTC.

This clonotype came up many times. The chain couples TRBV11-2 to TRBJ1-2; possible D gene TRBD1, 5 bases. CDR1 and CDR2 (germline): SGHAT, FQNNGV. V lost 2 bases to trimming and J lost 7 bases, with 11 bases between them. This CDR3 is built from 13 residues. As DNA, the CDR3 is TGTGCCAGCAGCTTACGGACACTCGGTGGCTACACCTTC. Its protein is CASSLRTLGGYTF.

This clonotype appeared many times. This rearrangement joins TRBV12-3 or TRBV12-4 to TRBJ1-1; a weak D match, TRBD1 (5 bases). This CDR3 is 14 amino acids long. The ends were cut back, 2 bases at V and 4 bases at J, with 11 bases in the middle. The CDR3 sequence is CASSLPGRGTEAFF. Written as DNA, the CDR3 is TGTGCCAGCAGTTTACCCGGAAGGGGCACTGAAGCTTTCTTT.

Only a few counts were recorded for this clonotype. This clone may be a read error of a much larger clone one base away. The conserved closing phenylalanine or tryptophan is absent in this CDR3, likely reflecting a read error. The chain couples TRBV20-1 to TRBJ1-1; D is unresolved. The germline V gene has CDR1 DFQATT and CDR2 SNEGSKA (reference sequence). The CDR3 consists of 11 residues. Here the CDR3 reads CRGYQKGEAFL. CDR3 sequence (DNA): TGCAGGGGTTACCAAAAGGGAGAAGCTTTCCTT.

CDR3 sequence: CASSQGGRYEQYF. CDR3 in DNA: TGTGCCAGCAGCCAAGGTGGACGATACGAGCAGTACTTC. V gene TRBV4-2 combines with J gene TRBJ2-7; D is uncertain. Looked up from germline, CDR1 is LGHNA and CDR2 is YNFKEQ. The CDR3 extends over 13 amino acids. V lost 1 base, J lost 4 bases, and 8 bases lay in between.

Ten or more counts support this clonotype. The chain uses TRBV6-5 and TRBJ2-5; 7 nucleotides line up with TRBD1. V trimming: 0 bases; J trimming: 4 bases; junction bases outside the gene matches: 5. Germline V gene data show CDR1 as MNHEY and CDR2 as SVGAGI. The CDR3 covers 15 residues. The CDR3 is CASSYSGQNVETQYF. DNA of the CDR3: TGTGCCAGCAGTTACTCGGGACAGAACGTAGAGACCCAGTACTTC.

In this sample, this clonotype turned up many times. J is TRBJ2-7 and V is TRBV5-1; D unresolved. The germline V gene encodes CDR1 SGHRS and CDR2 YFSETQ. V lost 0 bases, J lost 5 bases, and 9 bases lay in between. There are 13 residues in the CDR3. Here the CDR3 DNA reads TGCGCCAGCAGCTTGGAGTCTTGGGACGAGCAGTACTTC. Its translation is CASSLESWDEQYF.

The sample holds many counts of this clonotype. The CDR3: CASSLLGQGGETQYF. DNA for the CDR3: TGTGCCAGCAGCTTACTCGGACAGGGCGGGGAGACCCAGTACTTC. The V gene is TRBV7-2, the J gene TRBJ2-5, with 8 positions matching TRBD1. Trimming took 2 bases from V and 5 from J; bases not matched to a gene: 7. Germline CDR1 and CDR2: SGHTA and FQGNSA. The CDR3 runs 15 residues.

This clonotype has a count of ten or more. The chain combines TRBV2 with TRBJ1-2; D uncertain. This CDR3 is built from 13 residues. CDR1 is SNHLY, CDR2 FYNNEI, per germline. V lost 6 bases and J lost 5, with 13 bases in between. DNA of the CDR3: TGTGCCAGCAGCAGGAGTGTTCAGTATGGCTACACCTTC. Translation gives CASSRSVQYGYTF.

V and J are TRBV19 and TRBJ1-2, with D maybe TRBD1 (5 bases). CDR3 size: 13 residues. With 6 bases removed from V and 1 base from J, the gap between germline ends came to 9 bases. Per germline, CDR1 LNHDA and CDR2 SQIVND (reference sequence). This CDR3 reads CASRTTVNYGYTF. In nucleotides, the CDR3 is TGTGCCAGTAGGACGACAGTTAACTATGGCTACACCTTC.

This clonotype was detected many times. The gene calls are TRBV12-3 or TRBV12-4 and TRBJ2-7; tentatively, D is TRBD2 (5 bases). Trimming took off 1 base at V and 7 bases at J, with 14 bases between the two ends. This CDR3 has 14 amino acids. The CDR3 loop reads CASSLVSGAEEQYF. The CDR3 DNA reads as TGTGCCAGCAGTTTAGTAAGCGGCGCGGAGGAGCAGTACTTC.

The CDR3 loop is CASSQDVGVTYNSPLHF. The CDR3 DNA sequence: TGTGCCAGCAGCCAAGATGTAGGGGTTACCTATAATTCACCCCTCCACTTT. The chain joins TRBV3-1 to TRBJ1-6; D might be TRBD1 (5 bases). Trimming removed 0 bases at V and 2 bases at J, with 11 bases between. This CDR3 has 17 residues. The germline gives CDR1 LGHDT, CDR2 YNNKEL (reference sequence).

This clonotype was counted ten times or more. V is TRBV4-1 and J is TRBJ2-5, with D tentatively TRBD1 (5 bases). Germline CDR1 MGHRA, CDR2 YSYEKL. There are 14 residues in the CDR3. V dropped 3 bases and J dropped 4 bases, with 12 bases sitting between them. CDR3 region: CASSHLLRVETQYF. The CDR3 nucleotides are TGCGCCAGCAGCCACCTCCTCAGGGTAGAGACCCAGTACTTC.

V and J are TRBV20-1 and TRBJ1-6, with D unresolved. CDR1 is DFQATT, CDR2 SNEGSKA, per germline (reference sequence). The V gene lost 0 bases and the J gene lost 9 bases, with 6 bases spanning the gap. The CDR3 runs to 12 residues. The CDR3 sequence is CSARDRISPLHF. CDR3 DNA sequence: TGCAGTGCTAGAGATCGGATTTCACCCCTCCACTTT.

This clonotype was seen at least ten times. This sequence joins TRBV4-1 and TRBJ1-1; D is uncertain. CDR3 size: 15 residues. Germline assignment: CDR1 MGHRA and CDR2 YSYEKL. V dropped 5 bases and J dropped 0 bases, with 13 bases sitting between them. The CDR3 nucleotides are TGCGCCAGCAGCGGAATGACGTCGCTGAACACTGAAGCTTTCTTT. Translation: CASSGMTSLNTEAFF.

This clonotype was observed at least ten times. The V call is TRBV27, the J call TRBJ1-1; D ambiguous. From germline, CDR1 is MNHEY and CDR2 SMNVEV (reference sequence). The CDR3 consists of 13 residues. The ends were cut back, 3 bases at V and 4 bases at J, with 9 bases in the middle. In DNA, the CDR3 is TGTGCCAGCAGTTTCCCCGGCCTCACTGAAGCTTTCTTT. Encoded protein: CASSFPGLTEAFF.